This passage covers 24 T cell receptor beta chains from one sample sequenced in a study of control samples from healthy donors and cancer patients. Profiling relied on immunoSEQ multiplex PCR, and the TCRdb table lists in-frame clones only, not all of them. The top ten clones hold roughly 8.7% of a sample with approximately 140,000 clones, about nine tenths of them seen once. The sequenced sample consisted of blood. These receptor sequences come from a woman in her 30s in good health.

The genes are TRBV19 and TRBJ1-1; D is uncertain. The CDR3 covers 13 residues. Trimming took 3 bases from V and 1 from J, leaving 6 bases between them. Germline CDR1 reads LNHDA; CDR2 reads SQIVND (reference sequence). The CDR3 spells CASSMGPNTEAFF. In DNA form, the CDR3 reads TGTGCCAGTAGTATGGGTCCGAACACTGAAGCTTTCTTT.

The rearrangement uses TRBV28 and TRBJ1-4, with TRBD1 as a possible D gene (6 bases). Per germline, CDR1 MDHEN and CDR2 SYDVKM. The V and J ends lost 5 bases and 8 bases respectively, with 15 bases between them. The CDR3 length is 14 residues. CDR3 in DNA: TGTGCCAGCAGTATTCCCGGGACATTGGAAAAACTGTTTTTT. Encoded protein: CASSIPGTLEKLFF.

The chain combines TRBV30 with TRBJ1-1, with TRBD1 matching over 7 bases. V lost 0 bases, J lost 1 base, and 8 bases stayed unmatched. Germline V CDR1 and CDR2: GTSNPN, SVGIG (reference sequence). The CDR3 is 16 amino acids. The DNA of the CDR3 is TGTGCCTGGAGTGTACTAACAGGGGTGAGGAACACTGAAGCTTTCTTT. Its translation is CAWSVLTGVRNTEAFF.

This chain connects TRBV19 to TRBJ1-5; D call uncertain. This CDR3 is built from 14 residues. Trimming removed 6 bases at V and 7 bases at J, with 16 bases between. Germline lookup yields CDR1 LNHDA and CDR2 SQIVND (reference sequence). The CDR3 region has the DNA TGTGCCAGTAGCGAGAGCAGCATCGGGCAGCCCCAGCATTTT. Protein sequence: CASSESSIGQPQHF.

This clone is a singleton in its sample. The chain has TRBV11-2 and TRBJ2-1; 14 bases are shared with TRBD2. The junction had 9 bases not matched to a gene; V was cut back by 4 bases and J by 7 bases. The CDR3 extends over 17 amino acids. CDR1 is SGHAT and CDR2 is FQNNGV in the germline V gene. CDR3 sequence (DNA): TGTGCCAGCAGCTACTTTAAGGGACTAGCGGGAGTAAATGAGCAGTTCTTC. Translated, it gives CASSYFKGLAGVNEQFF.

J is TRBJ2-1 and V is TRBV9; 12 nucleotides line up with TRBD2. V lost 3 bases and J lost 5; bases outside the gene matches: 6. The V gene's germline CDR1 is SGDLS and CDR2 YYNGEE. The CDR3 consists of 16 residues. Here the CDR3 reads CASSASSGRGNNEQFF. Written as DNA, the CDR3 is TGTGCCAGCAGCGCATCTAGCGGGAGGGGAAACAATGAGCAGTTCTTC.

The J gene is TRBJ2-4, the V gene TRBV30; 10 nucleotides align to TRBD2. V was clipped by 4 bases and J by 3 bases; unmatched bases: 3. The CDR3 is 14 amino acids. Germline CDR1 GTSNPN, CDR2 SVGIG (reference sequence). The CDR3: CAWTSGSGKNIQYF. CDR3 bases: TGTGCCTGGACTAGCGGGAGTGGCAAAAACATTCAGTACTTC.

The rearrangement uses TRBV6-5 and TRBJ2-3; no clear D gene. Trimming took 10 bases from V and 4 from J, leaving 18 bases between them. The CDR3 totals 14 residues. CDR1 and CDR2 (germline): MNHEY, SVGAGI. The CDR3 bases are TGTGCCACAATCCTAAGCGTTTCCTCAGATACGCAGTATTTT. As protein: CATILSVSSDTQYF.

The chain joins TRBV14 to TRBJ2-3; 10 positions match TRBD2. J gave up 5 bases and V 2 bases, and 7 bases lay outside the gene matches. Germline CDR1 and CDR2: SGHDN and FVKESK. This CDR3 has 16 amino acids. Here the CDR3 reads CASSQRGGLARDTQYF. The DNA of the CDR3 is TGTGCCAGCAGCCAAAGGGGGGGACTAGCGAGAGATACGCAGTATTTT.

V and J are TRBV6-6 and TRBJ1-2; no clear D gene. From germline, CDR1 is MNHNY and CDR2 SVGAGI (reference sequence). Trimming stripped 5 bases from V and 6 bases from J, with 25 bases between. The length of the CDR3 is 17 residues. The CDR3 reads CASSHIGLVFAGDGYTF. CDR3 nucleotides: TGTGCCAGCAGTCATATCGGCCTGGTCTTCGCGGGAGATGGCTACACCTTC.

This clone was found a few times. The chain couples TRBV5-1 to TRBJ2-6; D uncertain. Germline CDR1 SGHRS, CDR2 YFSETQ. V was shortened by 5 bases and J by 1 base, with 22 bases between the two germline ends. The CDR3 extends over 19 amino acids. CDR3 in DNA: TGCGCCAGCAGGGTGCGCATCTCCCCCCTAATATCTGGGGCCAACGTCCTGACTTTC. This sequence encodes CASRVRISPLISGANVLTF. Complete variable domain (other parts from reference TRBV5-1 and TRBJ2-6): KAGVTQTPRYLIKTRGQQVTLSCSPISGHRSVSWYQQTPGQGLQFLFEYFSETQRNKGNFPGRFSGRQFSNSRSEMNVSTLELGDSALYLCASRVRISPLISGANVLTFGAGSRLTVL.

The chain is built from TRBV4-2 and TRBJ2-1; D gene unclear. Germline lookup yields CDR1 LGHNA and CDR2 YNFKEQ. The CDR3 is 14 amino acids. V was clipped by 0 bases and J by 4 bases, with 7 bases between them. CDR3 protein: CASSQDEAYNEQFF. The CDR3 DNA reads TGTGCCAGCAGCCAAGATGAGGCGTACAATGAGCAGTTCTTC.

The V and J genes are TRBV19 and TRBJ1-1; D may be TRBD1 (5 bases). CDR3 size: 14 residues. The germline gives CDR1 LNHDA, CDR2 SQIVND (reference sequence). V lost 0 bases and J 7 bases, leaving 12 bases between the germline ends. CDR3 protein: CASSIDSGNGEAFF. The CDR3 nucleotides are TGTGCCAGTAGTATAGACTCAGGGAATGGTGAAGCTTTCTTT.

The rearrangement links TRBV5-5 to TRBJ1-2; unclear D gene. Trimming stripped 4 bases from V and 2 bases from J, with 9 bases between. CDR1 and CDR2 (germline): SGHKS, YYEKEE (reference sequence). This CDR3 is 13 amino acids long. The CDR3 is CASSPIKNYGYTF. For the CDR3, the DNA is TGTGCCAGCAGCCCCATTAAGAACTATGGCTACACCTTC.

CDR3 sequence reads: CATSRDGRGGSNQPQHF. In nucleotides, the CDR3 is TGTGCCACCAGCAGAGATGGGCGAGGGGGTAGCAATCAGCCCCAGCATTTT. This sequence joins TRBV15 and TRBJ1-5; D is perhaps TRBD1 (6 bases). CDR3 size: 17 residues. The germline CDR1 and CDR2 sequences are LNHNV and YYDKDF (reference sequence). Trimming took off 0 bases at V and 0 bases at J, with 12 bases between the two ends.

The J gene is TRBJ1-5, the V gene TRBV4-2; D might be TRBD1 (5 bases). Germline assignment: CDR1 LGHNA and CDR2 YNFKEQ. V gave up 1 base and J gave up 6 bases, with 10 bases separating them. This CDR3 contains 14 residues. The CDR3 sequence is CASSQGNGGQPQHF. The CDR3 DNA is TGTGCCAGCAGCCAAGGAAACGGGGGTCAGCCCCAGCATTTT.

The chain carries TRBV2 and TRBJ1-2; D is possibly TRBD1 (5 bases). CDR3 size: 14 residues. The germline V and J ends were trimmed by 1 base and 4 bases, with 10 bases remaining between them. Germline CDR1 is SNHLY and CDR2 is FYNNEI. The CDR3 reads CASSEGAQVYGYTF. The CDR3 DNA follows: TGTGCCAGCAGTGAAGGCGCACAGGTCTATGGCTACACCTTC.

CDR3 residues: CASSSPGENEKLFF. In DNA, the CDR3 is TGTGCCAGCAGCTCCCCCGGCGAGAATGAAAAACTGTTTTTT. This chain joins TRBV5-4 and TRBJ1-4; D is uncertain. The CDR3 length is 14 residues. Trimming shortened V by 3 bases and J by 5 bases, and 11 bases separated the two germline ends. The germline V gene has CDR1 SGHNT and CDR2 YYREEE (reference sequence).

V and J are TRBV7-9 and TRBJ2-1; 8 bases map to TRBD2. This CDR3 comprises 17 residues. V gave up 5 bases and J gave up 8 bases; unmatched junction bases: 17. The germline CDR1 and CDR2 sequences are SEHNR and FQNEAQ (reference sequence). The CDR3 DNA sequence: TGTGCCAGCAGCCTCCACGAACCGGGACTAGTCGTCGATGAGCAGTTCTTC. Amino acid sequence: CASSLHEPGLVVDEQFF.

This clone was seen once. The J gene is TRBJ2-7, the V gene TRBV25-1; TRBD1 agrees at 7 bases. V lost 7 bases, J lost 2 bases, and 11 bases stayed unmatched. The CDR3 has 15 residues. Per the germline V gene, CDR1 is MGHDK and CDR2 is SYGVNS. CDR3 DNA: TGTGCCAGCACCTCTGCGAACAGGGGTACCTACGAGCAGTACTTC. The encoded protein is CASTSANRGTYEQYF.

This rearrangement joins TRBV5-1 to TRBJ2-7, with D unresolved. The length of the CDR3 is 14 residues. Germline V gene data show CDR1 as SGHRS and CDR2 as YFSETQ. Trimming left V 0 bases short and J 1 base short, with 8 bases between. In DNA, the CDR3 is TGCGCCAGCAGCTTGGTAGACCTTTCCTACGAGCAGTACTTC. This sequence encodes CASSLVDLSYEQYF.

The V call is TRBV7-3, the J call TRBJ2-3; TRBD2 might be the D (5 bases). From germline, CDR1 is SGHTA and CDR2 FQGTGA. This CDR3 contains 14 residues. V lost 1 base, J lost 10 bases, and 15 bases lay in between. The CDR3 DNA reads as TGTGCCAGCAGCTTAAGGTTAGACTATGGGGCGCAGTATTTT. Its translation is CASSLRLDYGAQYF. The whole variable domain, remainder taken from reference TRBV7-3 and TRBJ2-3, is GAGVSQTPSNKVTEKGKYVELRCDPISGHTALYWYRQSLGQGPEFLIYFQGTGAADDSGLPNDRFFAVRPEGSVSTLKIQRTERGDSAVYLCASSLRLDYGAQYFGPGTRLTVL.

The chain employs TRBV19 and TRBJ2-1, with 10 bases matching TRBD1. The CDR3 runs to 15 residues. Trimming cost V 3 bases and J 10 bases; bases outside gene matches: 9. Looked up from germline, CDR1 is LNHDA and CDR2 is SQIVND (reference sequence). CDR3 region: CASSISRGQGREQFF. CDR3 coding DNA: TGTGCCAGTAGTATTTCGCGGGGACAGGGGAGAGAGCAGTTCTTC.

The chain couples TRBV10-1 to TRBJ2-1, with TRBD2 matching 10 bases. The CDR3 loop spans 15 amino acids. The V segment lost 1 base and the J segment 10 bases; nucleotides outside the gene matches: 7. The germline CDR1 and CDR2 sequences are WNHNN and SYGVQD (reference sequence). The CDR3 sequence is CASSEWVAGGGEQFF. The CDR3 DNA follows: TGCGCCAGCAGTGAGTGGGTAGCGGGAGGTGGCGAGCAGTTCTTC.